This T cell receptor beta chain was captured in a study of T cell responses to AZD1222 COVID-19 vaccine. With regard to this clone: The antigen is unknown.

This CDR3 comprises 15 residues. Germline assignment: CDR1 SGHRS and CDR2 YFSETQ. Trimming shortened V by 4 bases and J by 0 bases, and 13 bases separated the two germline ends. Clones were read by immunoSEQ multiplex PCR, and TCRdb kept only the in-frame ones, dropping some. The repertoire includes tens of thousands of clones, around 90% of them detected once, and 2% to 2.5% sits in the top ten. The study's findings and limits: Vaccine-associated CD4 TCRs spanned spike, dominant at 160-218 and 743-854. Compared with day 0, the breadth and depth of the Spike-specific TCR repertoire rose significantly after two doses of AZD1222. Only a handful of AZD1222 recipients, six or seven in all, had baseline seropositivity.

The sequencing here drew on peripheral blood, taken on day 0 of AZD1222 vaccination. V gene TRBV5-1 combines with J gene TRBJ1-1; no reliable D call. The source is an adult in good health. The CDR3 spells CASSQRPGLNTEAFF. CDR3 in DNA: TGCGCCAGCAGCCAACGACCGGGCTTGAACACTGAAGCTTTCTTT.